The 17 T cell receptor beta chains listed next were all sequenced from one sample in a study of T cell changes during pregnancy in multiple sclerosis. The data were produced by immunoSEQ multiplex PCR, yet TCRdb's version contains in-frame clones alone and is incomplete. Among around 130,000 clones listed, approximately 93% were seen once. Sequences were derived from peripheral blood, sampled before pregnancy. The receptor set was obtained from a female donor with multiple sclerosis, enrolled in a pregnancy study.

V usage is TRBV28 and J usage is TRBJ1-5; weak D call: TRBD1 (5 bases). The CDR3 totals 17 residues. The germline V gene encodes CDR1 MDHEN and CDR2 SYDVKM. The V gene lost 2 bases and the J gene lost 5 bases, with 19 bases spanning the gap. CDR3 protein: CASSLSGGIVKDQPQHF. In DNA form, the CDR3 reads TGTGCCAGCAGTTTAAGCGGGGGAATAGTAAAAGATCAGCCCCAGCATTTT. The full variable domain, its missing parts supplied by reference TRBV28 and TRBJ1-5, is DVKVTQSSRYLVKRTGEKVFLECVQDMDHENMFWYRQDPGLGLRLIYFSYDVKMKEKGDIPEGYSVSREKKERFSLILESASTNQTSMYLCASSLSGGIVKDQPQHFGDGTRLSIL.

The V and J genes are TRBV30 and TRBJ2-7; 12 bases match TRBD1. This CDR3 has 15 residues. Germline CDR1 reads GTSNPN; CDR2 reads SVGIG (reference sequence). The J segment lost 3 bases and the V segment lost 3 bases, leaving 6 bases of the junction unmatched. The CDR3 DNA sequence: TGTGCCTGGAGCCTCGGGACAGGGGGCGGCTACGAGCAGTACTTC. This sequence encodes CAWSLGTGGGYEQYF.

The gene calls are TRBV5-1 and TRBJ2-7, with a possible D match to TRBD1 (5 bases). The CDR3 has 19 amino acids. Trimming removed 4 bases from V and 8 bases from J, with 34 bases in between. Looked up from germline, CDR1 is SGHRS and CDR2 is YFSETQ. The CDR3 loop is CASSRGDFRESTYGKKQYF. CDR3 nucleotides: TGCGCCAGCAGCCGAGGAGACTTCAGGGAAAGTACGTATGGGAAGAAGCAGTACTTC.

The V and J genes are TRBV7-3 and TRBJ2-5; 8 nucleotides line up with TRBD1. V was pared by 6 bases and J by 4 bases, with 4 bases of the junction left unmatched. CDR3 length: 13 residues. CDR1 and CDR2 from the germline V gene are SGHTA and FQGTGA. CDR3 sequence: CASSSGGGETQYF. CDR3 nucleotides: TGTGCCAGCAGTTCAGGGGGCGGAGAGACCCAGTACTTC.

V gene TRBV4-2 combines with J gene TRBJ2-3; the D gene is possibly TRBD1 (7 bases). V lost 0 bases, J lost 4 bases, and 14 bases lay in between. Germline CDR1 and CDR2: LGHNA and YNFKEQ. This CDR3 comprises 16 residues. The CDR3: CASSQEGGGGPDTQYF. In DNA form, the CDR3 reads TGTGCCAGCAGCCAAGAAGGCGGAGGGGGCCCAGATACGCAGTATTTT.

Here the CDR3 reads CASSFKRVRDTEAFF. The CDR3 DNA reads as TGTGCCAGCAGCTTCAAGCGGGTTCGGGACACTGAAGCTTTCTTT. This sequence joins TRBV7-9 and TRBJ1-1; D is uncertain. Germline loops: CDR1 SEHNR, CDR2 FQNEAQ (reference sequence). The CDR3 contains 15 residues. The ends were cut back, 3 bases at V and 3 bases at J, with 14 bases in the middle.

CDR3 region: CASSEVWEIRSGNTIYF. CDR3 nucleotide sequence: TGTGCCAGCAGTGAAGTGTGGGAGATAAGATCTGGAAACACCATATATTTT. J is TRBJ1-3 and V is TRBV6-1; D gene unclear. This CDR3 comprises 17 residues. The germline V gene encodes CDR1 MNHNS and CDR2 SASEGT. Trimming removed 1 base from V and 1 base from J, with 14 bases in between.

V and J are TRBV7-9 and TRBJ2-5, with a possible D match to TRBD1 (5 bases). Germline loops: CDR1 SEHNR, CDR2 FQNEAQ (reference sequence). The V gene lost 3 bases and the J gene lost 5 bases, with 10 bases spanning the gap. The CDR3 contains 13 residues. CDR3 in DNA: TGTGCCAGCAGCTTTAGGGGCGCGGAGACCCAGTACTTC. As protein: CASSFRGAETQYF. Using reference TRBV7-9 and TRBJ2-5 for the parts outside the CDR3, the full variable domain is DTGVSQNPRHKITKRGQNVTFRCDPISEHNRLYWYRQTLGQGPEFLTYFQNEAQLEKSRLLSDRFSAERPKGSFSTLEIQRTEQGDSAMYLCASSFRGAETQYFGPGTRLLVL.

J is TRBJ2-7 and V is TRBV9; TRBD1 is a possible D gene (6 bases). Germline lookup yields CDR1 SGDLS and CDR2 YYNGEE. V was trimmed by 0 bases and J by 3 bases, leaving 10 bases between them. There are 14 residues in the CDR3. In nucleotides, the CDR3 is TGTGCCAGCAGCGTAGCCCAGGGGAACTACGAGCAGTACTTC. As protein: CASSVAQGNYEQYF.

The chain employs TRBV18 and TRBJ1-5; no clear D gene. The CDR3 loop spans 12 amino acids. V shed 6 bases and J shed 4 bases, with 7 bases lying between them. In germline, CDR1 is KGHSH, CDR2 LQKENI. The CDR3 DNA follows: TGTGCCAGCTCTGTGCGAAATCAGCCCCAGCATTTT. Amino acids: CASSVRNQPQHF.

This sequence joins TRBV5-4 and TRBJ2-5, with D possibly matching TRBD2 (6 bases). Germline CDR1 SGHNT, CDR2 YYREEE (reference sequence). V lost 3 bases, J lost 0 bases, and 12 bases lay in between. This CDR3 has 15 residues. The CDR3 region is CASSSGAGDQETQYF. Here the CDR3 DNA reads TGTGCCAGCAGCTCAGGAGCGGGCGACCAAGAGACCCAGTACTTC. Full variable domain (missing parts from reference TRBV5-4 and TRBJ2-5): ETGVTQSPTHLIKTRGQQVTLRCSSQSGHNTVSWYQQALGQGPQFIFQYYREEENGRGNFPPRFSGLQFPNYSSELNVNALELDDSALYLCASSSGAGDQETQYFGPGTRLLVL.

The chain links TRBV6-4 to TRBJ2-1; 7 nucleotides align to TRBD2. The CDR3 is made up of 13 amino acids. With 4 bases clipped from V and 10 bases from J, the junction kept 7 bases outside the gene matches. The germline gives CDR1 MRHNA, CDR2 SNTAGT. In DNA, the CDR3 is TGTGCCAGCAGTGTCGGGGGAGGGAGGGAGCAGTTCTTC. This codes for CASSVGGGREQFF.

The rearrangement links TRBV10-2 to TRBJ2-1; 7 bases line up with TRBD1. CDR3 length: 15 residues. V lost 6 bases and J lost 0; bases outside the gene matches: 5. CDR1 and CDR2 (germline): WSHSY, SAAADI. CDR3 nucleotide sequence: TGCGCCAGCAGGGTACAGGGGATCTCCTACAATGAGCAGTTCTTC. This sequence encodes CASRVQGISYNEQFF.

The chain joins TRBV19 to TRBJ2-3; 7 bases agree with TRBD1. The V gene end was trimmed by 6 bases and the J gene end by 7 bases; junction bases not matched to a gene: 16. Germline V gives CDR1 LNHDA, CDR2 SQIVND (reference sequence). The CDR3 runs to 16 residues. CDR3 bases: TGTGCCAGTAGCCTCCCCGGGACAGCCGCGCCCAATACGCAGTATTTT. Protein: CASSLPGTAAPNTQYF.

The chain employs TRBV6-5 and TRBJ1-2; 9 nucleotides line up with TRBD1. Germline-derived CDR1 and CDR2 are MNHEY and SVGAGI. V shed 1 base and J 2 bases; nucleotides not matched to a gene: 2. CDR3 length: 15 residues. CDR3 region: CASSYFGTGNYGYTF. Written as DNA, the CDR3 is TGTGCCAGCAGTTACTTTGGGACAGGGAACTATGGCTACACCTTC.

This sequence joins TRBV5-1 and TRBJ2-5, with D perhaps matching TRBD2 (5 bases). Trimming shortened V by 0 bases and J by 1 base, and 10 bases separated the two germline ends. The CDR3 consists of 15 residues. Per germline, CDR1 SGHRS and CDR2 YFSETQ. CDR3 sequence: CASSLESRAQETQYF. The CDR3 bases are TGCGCCAGCAGCTTGGAGTCGCGGGCCCAAGAGACCCAGTACTTC.

The chain has TRBV6-5 and TRBJ2-1; 7 bases match TRBD2. Unmatched junction bases numbered 9, after V lost 4 bases and J lost 9 bases. This CDR3 region has 14 residues. Per germline, CDR1 MNHEY and CDR2 SVGAGI. DNA of the CDR3: TGTGCCAGCAGTTGGGACTACGGAGGACGTGAGCAGTTCTTC. Amino acid sequence: CASSWDYGGREQFF.